This T cell receptor (beta chain) was recorded in a study of identical twins. With regard to this clonotype: Its antigen is unidentified.

Each cDNA held unique molecular identifiers, and template switching gave it a universal primer site. TCRdb analysed the 5' RACE reads with MiXCR anew, one entry per CDR3 protein. The data show fewer than 550,000 distinct CDR3 sequences, around 15% seen once. Points from the study as a whole: Out-of-frame alpha sequences shared between twins exhibited an excess of low generation probability.

Germline CDR1 is SGHRS and CDR2 is YFSETQ. With 6 bases removed from V and 6 bases from J, the gap between germline ends came to 15 bases. The length of the CDR3 is 13 residues. The same sample was also studied in work on yellow fever vaccine responses in identical twins.

The rearrangement joins TRBV5-1 to TRBJ1-2, with a tentative D call TRBD1 (5 bases). The material sequenced was CD4+ T cells sorted from blood. This TCR came from a woman aged 18-35 years in good health. This CDR3 is CASTKGPADGYTF. The CDR3 DNA is TGCGCCAGCACAAAGGGACCGGCGGATGGCTACACCTTC. Variable domain in full (rest from reference TRBV5-1 and TRBJ1-2): KAGVTQTPRYLIKTRGQQVTLSCSPISGHRSVSWYQQTPGQGLQFLFEYFSETQRNKGNFPGRFSGRQFSNSRSEMNVSTLELGDSALYLCASTKGPADGYTFGSGTRLTVV.